This T cell receptor (beta chain) originates from a study of T cells of healthy individuals. Trimming took off 3 bases at V and 1 base at J, with 16 bases between the two ends. Looked up from germline, CDR1 is LGHDT and CDR2 is YNNKEL (reference sequence). This CDR3 has 17 amino acids. In its sample, this clonotype was seen a few times. TCRdb used MiXCR to reprocess the 5' RACE reads, holding one entry per CDR3 protein. The table lists about 96,000 distinct CDR3 sequences, around 17% of them singletons. This TCR came from a human donor in good health. This chain joins TRBV3-1 and TRBJ1-5; D is uncertain. CDR3 region: CASSQGFGSGSNQPQHF. The CDR3 DNA follows: TGTGCCAGCAGCCAGGGGTTTGGAAGTGGAAGCAATCAGCCCCAGCATTTT.